This T cell receptor (beta chain) was observed in a study of control samples from healthy donors and cancer patients. Here immunoSEQ multiplex PCR was the method, and the copy in TCRdb shows in-frame clones only, minus some. The sample gives roughly 370,000 clones, over 75% of which show up once; 5.5% to 8% is in the top ten. The trim removed 0 bases at V and 2 bases at J, leaving 11 bases unmatched. The CDR3 loop spans 17 amino acids. Germline CDR1 GTSNPN, CDR2 SVGIG (reference sequence). The chain uses TRBV30 and TRBJ2-3, with 7 bases lining up with TRBD1. Sequenced sample: PBMCs. This sequence originates from a man aged 35 to 55 with head and neck cancer. CDR3 in DNA: TGTGCCTGGAGTGTATATTTAGGGGGCGTCACCACAGATACGCAGTATTTT. It encodes CAWSVYLGGVTTDTQYF. The entire variable domain, with the rest obtained from reference TRBV30 and TRBJ2-3, is as follows: SQTIHQWPATLVQPVGSPLSLECTVEGTSNPNLYWYRQAAGRGLQLLFYSVGIGQISSEVPQNLSASRPQDRQFILSSKKLLLSDSGFYLCAWSVYLGGVTTDTQYFGPGTRLTVL.